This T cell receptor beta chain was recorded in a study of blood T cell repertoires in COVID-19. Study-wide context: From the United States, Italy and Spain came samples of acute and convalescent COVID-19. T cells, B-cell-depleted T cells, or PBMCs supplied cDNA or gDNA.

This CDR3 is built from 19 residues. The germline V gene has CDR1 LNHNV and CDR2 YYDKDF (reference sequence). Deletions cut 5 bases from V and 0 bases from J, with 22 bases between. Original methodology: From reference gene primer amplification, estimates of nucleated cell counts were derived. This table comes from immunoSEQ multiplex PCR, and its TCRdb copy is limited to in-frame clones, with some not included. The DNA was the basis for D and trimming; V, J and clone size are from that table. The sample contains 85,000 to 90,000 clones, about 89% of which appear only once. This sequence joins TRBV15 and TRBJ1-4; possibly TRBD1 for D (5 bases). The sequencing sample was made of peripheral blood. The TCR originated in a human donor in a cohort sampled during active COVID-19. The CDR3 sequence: CATSSNPLGGSATNEKLFF. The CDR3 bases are TGTGCCACCAGCTCTAACCCCCTTGGGGGGTCGGCAACTAATGAAAAACTGTTTTTT.